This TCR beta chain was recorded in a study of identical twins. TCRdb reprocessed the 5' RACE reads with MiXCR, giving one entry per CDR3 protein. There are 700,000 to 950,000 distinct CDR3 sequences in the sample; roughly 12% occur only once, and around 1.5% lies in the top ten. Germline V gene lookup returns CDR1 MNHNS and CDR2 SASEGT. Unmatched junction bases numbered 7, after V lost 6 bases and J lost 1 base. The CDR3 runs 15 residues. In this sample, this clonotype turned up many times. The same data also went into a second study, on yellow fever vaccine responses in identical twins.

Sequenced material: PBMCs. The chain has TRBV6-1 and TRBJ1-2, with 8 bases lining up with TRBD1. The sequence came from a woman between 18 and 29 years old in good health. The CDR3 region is CASSPRQGLNYGYTF. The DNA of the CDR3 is TGTGCCAGCAGCCCGAGACAGGGGCTTAACTATGGCTACACCTTC.